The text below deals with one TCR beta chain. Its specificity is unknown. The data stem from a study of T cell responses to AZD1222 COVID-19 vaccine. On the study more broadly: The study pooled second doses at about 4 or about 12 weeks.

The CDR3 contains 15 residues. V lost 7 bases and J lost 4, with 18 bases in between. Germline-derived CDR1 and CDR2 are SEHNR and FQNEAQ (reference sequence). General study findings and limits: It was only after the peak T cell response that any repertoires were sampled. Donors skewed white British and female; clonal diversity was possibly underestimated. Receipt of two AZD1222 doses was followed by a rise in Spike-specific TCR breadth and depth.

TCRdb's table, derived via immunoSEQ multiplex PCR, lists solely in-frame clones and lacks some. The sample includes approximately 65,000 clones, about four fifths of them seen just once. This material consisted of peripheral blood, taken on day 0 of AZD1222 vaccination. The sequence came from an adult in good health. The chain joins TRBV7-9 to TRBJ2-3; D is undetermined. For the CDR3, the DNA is TGTGCCAGCACCCCCCGAGGAGTCGCCTCAGATACGCAGTATTTT. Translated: CASTPRGVASDTQYF.